Listed below are T cell receptor beta chains from one sample, sequenced in a study of CD4 and CD8 cells across lung adenocarcinoma regions. TCRdb analysed the PCR reads with MiXCR anew, one entry per CDR3 protein. There are about 11,000 distinct CDR3 sequences in the sample; roughly 60% occur only once, and roughly nine tenths lies in the top ten. The sample consisted of CD8+ T cells from the margin of a lung tumor. These receptor sequences come from a male donor with lung adenocarcinoma. The CD4 and CD8 labels of this study may be unreliable. Both conserved end residues are part of each CDR3. The D gene is left open where the match is weak. Only part of the rows carry a size: once, few, many, or a class if the clone is expanded.

length: 13; V: TRBV6-4; size: NA; D: NA; J: TRBJ1-6; CDR3: CASSDGENSPLHF; DNA: TGTGCCAGCAGTGACGGGGAGAATTCACCCCTCCACTTT
length: 17; V: TRBV7-6; size: NA; D: TRBD2; J: TRBJ2-1; CDR3: CASSPSVAGGPGAGQFF; DNA: TGTGCCAGCAGCCCAAGCGTAGCGGGAGGCCCTGGTGCCGGGCAGTTCTTC
length: 14; V: TRBV27; size: few; D: NA; J: TRBJ2-1; CDR3: CASSFQSAAREQYF; DNA: NA
length: 14; V: TRBV6-1; size: NA; D: NA; J: TRBJ2-3; CDR3: CASSEAVATDTQFF; DNA: TGTGCCAGCAGTGAGGCTGTGGCCACCGATACGCAGTTTTTT
length: 13; V: TRBV10-3; size: NA; D: NA; J: TRBJ2-1; CDR3: CALRVVGANAQFF; DNA: TGTGCCCTCAGGGTTGTTGGGGCAAATGCGCAGTTCTTT
length: 14; V: TRBV6-1; size: NA; D: NA; J: TRBJ1-4; CDR3: CASTPVGGGEKLFF; DNA: TGTGCCAGCACCCCCGTGGGGGGGGGGGAAAAACTGTTTTTT
length: 14; V: TRBV27; size: many; D: NA; J: TRBJ1-2; CDR3: CASSFRSANYGYTF; DNA: TGTGCCAGCAGTTTTCGGAGTGCCAACTATGGCTACACCTTC
length: 15; V: TRBV6-5; size: few; D: TRBD2; J: TRBJ2-1; CDR3: CASSLSGGSYNEQFF; DNA: TGTGCCAGCAGTTTAAGCGGGGGCTCCTACAATGAGCAGTTCTTC
length: 14; V: TRBV6-4; size: many; D: TRBD2; J: TRBJ2-1; CDR3: CASSDGLAGGMQFF; DNA: TGTGCCAGCAGTGATGGGCTAGCGGGAGGGATGCAGTTCTTC
length: 16; V: TRBV6-1; size: NA; D: TRBD1; J: TRBJ2-3; CDR3: CASSEAGTGDRETQYF; DNA: TGTGCCAGCAGTGAAGCCGGGACAGGGGACCGGGAGACGCAGTATTTT
length: 16; V: TRBV6-1; size: NA; D: TRBD2; J: TRBJ2-3; CDR3: CASSEPAGVVGGEQYF; DNA: TGTGCCAGCAGTGAACCGGCGGGAGTGGTGGGGGGTGAGCAGTATTTT
length: 13; V: TRBV6-1; size: once; D: NA; J: TRBJ1-5; CDR3: CASVRLGNQPQHF; DNA: TGTGCCAGTGTTCGGTTGGGCAATCAGCCCCAGCATTTT
length: 13; V: TRBV11-1; size: once; D: NA; J: TRBJ2-5; CDR3: CASSFTRNQEQYF; DNA: TGTGCCAGCAGCTTTACCAGGAACCAGGAGCAGTACTTC
length: 16; V: TRBV27; size: few; D: TRBD2; J: TRBJ2-5; CDR3: CASSRTSGRVGETQYF; DNA: TGTGCCAGCAGCCGGACTAGCGGGAGAGTCGGGGAGACCCAGTACTTC
length: 13; V: TRBV30; size: NA; D: NA; J: TRBJ2-3; CDR3: CAWSEGSTDTQYF; DNA: TGTGCCTGGAGTGAGGGGAGCACAGATACGCAGTATTTT
length: 13; V: TRBV27; size: many; D: NA; J: TRBJ2-4; CDR3: CASSLAGKGIQYF; DNA: TGTGCCAGCAGTCTCGCAGGGAAGGGCATTCAGTACTTC
length: 15; V: TRBV14; size: many; D: TRBD1; J: TRBJ2-1; CDR3: CASSHLTGIYNEQFF; DNA: TGTGCCAGCAGCCACTTGACAGGGATCTACAATGAGCAGTTCTTC
length: 16; V: TRBV6-1; size: once; D: NA; J: TRBJ2-5; CDR3: CASSEAGTGAEDMQYF; DNA: TGTGCCAGCAGTGAAGCGGGGACGGGGGCCGAGGATATGCAGTACTTC
length: 14; V: TRBV6-1; size: NA; D: NA; J: TRBJ2-5; CDR3: CASSDWGRSETQYF; DNA: TGTGCCAGCAGTGATTGGGGGAGGTCGGAGACCCAGTACTTC
length: 16; V: TRBV6-1; size: NA; D: TRBD2; J: TRBJ2-4; CDR3: CASSEAWGREGNTQYF; DNA: TGTGCCAGCAGTGAAGCTTGGGGCCGGGAGGGGAACACTCAGTACTTC
length: 15; V: TRBV14; size: NA; D: TRBD2; J: TRBJ2-1; CDR3: CASSQGSGLVNEQFF; DNA: TGTGCCAGCAGCCAAGGGTCGGGACTAGTAAATGAGCAGTTCTTC
length: 12; V: TRBV9; size: NA; D: NA; J: TRBJ2-3; CDR3: CASSVGIDTQYF; DNA: TGTGCCAGCAGCGTGGGTATAGATACGCAGTATTTT
length: 13; V: TRBV6-1; size: NA; D: NA; J: TRBJ2-1; CDR3: CASSGASPYEQFF; DNA: TGTGCCAGCAGTGGGGCTAGCCCGTATGAGCAGTTCTTC
length: 13; V: TRBV6-1; size: NA; D: NA; J: TRBJ1-2; CDR3: CASKGTSNYGYTF; DNA: TGTGCCAGCAAGGGGACAAGTAACTATGGCTACACCTTC
length: 16; V: TRBV10-1; size: NA; D: NA; J: TRBJ2-1; CDR3: CASRKGGVSHYNEQFF; DNA: TGCGCCAGCAGGAAGGGGGGGGTAAGTCACTACAATGAGCAGTTCTTC
length: 15; V: TRBV7-8; size: NA; D: NA; J: TRBJ2-2; CDR3: CASSLGTWNTGELFF; DNA: TGTGCCAGCAGTCTAGGTACATGGAACACCGGGGAGCTGTTTTTT
length: 15; V: TRBV7-2; size: NA; D: TRBD1; J: TRBJ2-7; CDR3: CASSSGQGNLVEQYF; DNA: TGTGCCAGCAGCTCGGGACAGGGGAATCTAGTCGAGCAGTACTTC
length: 16; V: TRBV6-1; size: NA; D: NA; J: TRBJ2-1; CDR3: CASSVGASVSYNEQFF; DNA: TGTGCCAGCAGTGTTGGGGCTAGCGTATCCTACAATGAGCAGTTCTTC
length: 17; V: TRBV10-2; size: medium-sized; D: TRBD2; J: TRBJ2-1; CDR3: CASSAGGGGLGGNEQFF; DNA: TGCGCCAGCAGTGCCGGGGGAGGGGGACTAGGGGGCAATGAGCAGTTCTTC
length: 17; V: TRBV27; size: NA; D: TRBD2; J: TRBJ2-1; CDR3: CASSSITGPAGVFEQFF; DNA: TGTGCCAGCAGCTCTATCACTGGCCCAGCGGGAGTTTTTGAGCAGTTCTTC
length: 17; V: TRBV27; size: many; D: NA; J: TRBJ2-3; CDR3: CASSFNRRVKGADTQYF; DNA: TGTGCCAGCAGCTTCAACCGCCGGGTTAAGGGAGCAGATACGCAGTATTTT
length: 16; V: TRBV4-1; size: once; D: NA; J: TRBJ2-7; CDR3: CASSQGRGGPSYEQYF; DNA: TGCGCCAGCAGCCAAGGGCGTGGGGGCCCATCCTACGAGCAGTACTTC
length: 14; V: TRBV11-2; size: many; D: TRBD2; J: TRBJ2-3; CDR3: CASRTEGRGDTQYF; DNA: TGTGCCAGCAGGACAGAGGGGAGGGGAGATACGCAGTATTTT
length: 16; V: TRBV6-1; size: NA; D: NA; J: TRBJ2-3; CDR3: CASSEAGLGAEDMQYF; DNA: TGTGCCAGCAGTGAAGCGGGGCTGGGAGCTGAGGATATGCAGTATTTC
length: 13; V: TRBV6-1; size: few; D: NA; J: TRBJ2-1; CDR3: CASTPKGGNEQFF; DNA: TGTGCCAGCACCCCGAAAGGGGGCAATGAGCAGTTCTTC